The 15 T cell receptor beta chains reported below all come from one sample, sequenced in a study of beta chain features in type 1 diabetes. The study reverse transcribed the entire isolated RNA, so it sequenced expressed TCRB transcripts. Measured with immunoSEQ multiplex PCR; TCRdb has only the in-frame clones, and not every one. The data show more than 150,000 clones, about 13% seen once. The specimen sequenced was central memory CD4+ T cells from blood. The receptors shown here come from a woman younger than 30 in good health.

The V and J genes are TRBV6-4 and TRBJ2-3; 10 nucleotides line up with TRBD2. CDR3 length: 15 residues. Trimming took 6 bases from V and 2 from J; bases not matched to a gene: 5. In germline, CDR1 is MRHNA, CDR2 SNTAGT. The chain's CDR3 is CASSWTSGLTDTQYF. The DNA for the CDR3 is TGTGCCAGCAGCTGGACTAGCGGACTCACAGATACGCAGTATTTT.

The chain combines TRBV30 with TRBJ1-1; no definite D call. The CDR3 consists of 13 residues. CDR1 and CDR2 (germline): GTSNPN, SVGIG (reference sequence). Trimming left V 2 bases short and J 1 base short, with 8 bases between. The CDR3 DNA reads as TGTGCCTGGAGTTTCTCCGGGAACACTGAAGCTTTCTTT. This encodes CAWSFSGNTEAFF.

About this clone: A read error may account for a junction end that differs from germline. The V gene is TRBV7-2, the J gene TRBJ2-5, with D tentatively TRBD1 (6 bases). The CDR3 runs 16 residues. CDR1 and CDR2 from the germline V gene are SGHTA and FQGNSA. The CDR3 protein is CASTLSNPGVLETQYF. The CDR3 DNA reads as TGTGCCAGCACCTTATCCAATCCAGGGGTGTTAGAGACCCAGTACTTC.

The V gene is TRBV5-1, the J gene TRBJ2-7; D possibly corresponds to TRBD2 (6 bases). CDR1 and CDR2 (germline): SGHRS, YFSETQ. This CDR3 has 15 residues. The ends were cut back, 0 bases at V and 2 bases at J, with 12 bases in the middle. The CDR3 DNA reads as TGCGCCAGCAGCTTGGTGTCTAGCGACACCTACGAGCAGTACTTC. Protein product: CASSLVSSDTYEQYF.

This chain connects TRBV28 to TRBJ1-4, with D possibly being TRBD1 (5 bases). The V gene's germline CDR1 is MDHEN and CDR2 SYDVKM. The CDR3 runs to 14 residues. V was clipped by 10 bases and J by 0 bases, with 12 bases between them. In DNA, the CDR3 is TGTGCCACCCACGGGGGGACAACTAATGAAAAACTGTTTTTT. Protein product: CATHGGTTNEKLFF.

J is TRBJ2-4 and V is TRBV9; D is possibly TRBD1 (5 bases). The germline gives CDR1 SGDLS, CDR2 YYNGEE. This CDR3 comprises 12 residues. V was clipped by 4 bases and J by 9 bases, with 11 bases between them. The CDR3 DNA is TGTGCCAGCAGCCAAGGGGCGACCATTCAGTACTTC. Its translation is CASSQGATIQYF. Together with reference TRBV9 and TRBJ2-4, the CDR3 gives the full variable domain: DSGVTQTPKHLITATGQRVTLRCSPRSGDLSVYWYQQSLDQGLQFLIQYYNGEERAKGNILERFSAQQFPDLHSELNLSSLELGDSALYFCASSQGATIQYFGAGTRLSVL.

The chain recombines TRBV4-2 with TRBJ2-6; D is perhaps TRBD2 (6 bases). The ends were cut back, 1 base at V and 4 bases at J, with 14 bases in the middle. Germline V CDR1 and CDR2: LGHNA, YNFKEQ. The CDR3 runs to 17 residues. The CDR3 nucleotides are TGTGCCAGCAGCCAAGCAGTCGGGGGTTACGGGGCCAACGTCCTGACTTTC. Translating gives CASSQAVGGYGANVLTF.

This clone was observed a handful of times. The chain combines TRBV28 with TRBJ2-1; D is possibly TRBD2 (6 bases). V was cut by 4 bases and J by 0 bases, with 10 bases left in between. Germline V gene data show CDR1 as MDHEN and CDR2 as SYDVKM. The CDR3 totals 15 residues. The DNA of the CDR3 is TGTGCCAGCAGTTCTCTGACTAGCTCCTACAATGAGCAGTTCTTC. It is translated as CASSSLTSSYNEQFF.

This clone was observed a handful of times. The gene calls are TRBV2 and TRBJ2-7; 7 bases map to TRBD2. This CDR3 has 14 residues. CDR1 and CDR2 (germline): SNHLY, FYNNEI. J gave up 5 bases and V 3 bases, and 7 bases lay outside the gene matches. The CDR3: CASSDTAGVNEQYF. The DNA of the CDR3 is TGTGCCAGCAGTGACACTGCGGGAGTCAACGAGCAGTACTTC.

The sample holds a few counts of this clone. The chain is built from TRBV28 and TRBJ2-5; D not resolved. With 8 bases removed from V and 2 bases from J, the gap between germline ends came to 15 bases. The germline CDR1 and CDR2 sequences are MDHEN and SYDVKM. The CDR3 contains 14 residues. CDR3 in amino acids: CASGSDSLQETQYF. The CDR3 DNA sequence: TGTGCCAGCGGCTCCGACTCCCTTCAAGAGACCCAGTACTTC.

The chain couples TRBV10-3 to TRBJ2-1, with 7 nucleotides matching TRBD2. CDR3 size: 17 residues. The germline gives CDR1 ENHRY, CDR2 SYGVKD. V lost 0 bases, J lost 0 bases, and 5 bases stayed unmatched. The CDR3 reads CAISESTGGSSYNEQFF. Here the CDR3 DNA reads TGTGCCATCAGTGAGTCGACGGGCGGGAGCTCCTACAATGAGCAGTTCTTC.

To note about this clone: The identical CDR3 is also encoded by other nucleotide sequences in the sample. V is TRBV30 and J is TRBJ1-5; 7 nucleotides agree with TRBD1. The germline CDR1 and CDR2 sequences are GTSNPN and SVGIG (reference sequence). This CDR3 region has 13 residues. V gave up 5 bases and J gave up 3 bases; unmatched junction bases: 4. The CDR3 here is CAWGQDSNQPQHF. The CDR3, as DNA: TGTGCCTGGGGACAGGACTCCAATCAGCCCCAGCATTTT.

This clone was seen a few times. The chain combines TRBV28 with TRBJ2-7, with 7 bases identical to TRBD1. The germline V gene encodes CDR1 MDHEN and CDR2 SYDVKM. The CDR3 consists of 14 residues. J was trimmed by 3 bases and V by 5 bases; bases with no gene match: 7. The CDR3 nucleotides read TGTGCCAGCAGTGAACCGACAGGGCTCTACGAGCAGTACTTC. Its translation is CASSEPTGLYEQYF.

The rearrangement joins TRBV4-1 to TRBJ2-3; 9 nucleotides line up with TRBD2. There are 19 residues in the CDR3. The V gene's germline CDR1 is MGHRA and CDR2 YSYEKL. The junction had 14 bases not matched to a gene; V was cut back by 0 bases and J by 4 bases. CDR3 in amino acids: CASSQERGSSGSRSDTQYF. In nucleotides, the CDR3 is TGCGCCAGCAGCCAAGAGCGTGGGAGTAGCGGGAGTAGGTCAGATACGCAGTATTTT.

This clone was picked up many times. This sample includes further DNA sequences coding for the same CDR3. The gene calls are TRBV28 and TRBJ2-5; D is unresolved. Trimming stripped 6 bases from V and 1 base from J, with 6 bases between. Germline assignment: CDR1 MDHEN and CDR2 SYDVKM. CDR3 size: 12 residues. Here the CDR3 DNA reads TGTGCCAGCAGCCGGTCCCAAGAGACCCAGTACTTC. Its protein is CASSRSQETQYF.